This entry lists 23 T cell receptor beta chains sequenced from one sample in a study of read filtering for tumor transcriptome and immune sequencing. From about 400 ng of RNA, a library with molecular barcoded alpha/delta and beta/gamma adaptors was made. TCRdb passed the reads through MiXCR, listing each CDR3 protein once. This repertoire shows approximately 58,000 distinct CDR3 sequences, 10% to 15% found once; its top ten account for more than 15%. The specimen sequenced was a population of CD138-negative cells sorted from bone marrow. These TCRs come from a donor aged 40 or older with multiple myeloma.

The table lists this clonotype with many counts. The chain is built from TRBV29-1 and TRBJ2-3; D tentatively reads TRBD1 or TRBD2 (5 bases each). From germline, CDR1 is SQVTM and CDR2 ANQGSEA. V was clipped by 7 bases and J by 4 bases, with 18 bases between them. The CDR3 is 14 amino acids. CDR3 protein: CSAGKGTSPDTQYF. In nucleotides, the CDR3 is TGCAGCGCCGGGAAGGGGACCTCTCCAGATACGCAGTATTTT.

This clonotype has ten or more counts. The CDR3 DNA reads as TGTGCCAGCAGCTCCCGACGCCTTTACGAGCAGTACTTC. This codes for CASSSRRLYEQYF. The chain employs TRBV7-2 and TRBJ2-7; D is ambiguous. The CDR3 loop spans 13 amino acids. CDR1 and CDR2 (germline): SGHTA, FQGNSA. V lost 4 bases to trimming and J lost 4 bases, with 11 bases between them.

This clonotype was observed at least ten times. The chain combines TRBV7-9 with TRBJ2-2, with D possibly being TRBD1 or TRBD2 (5 bases each). Trimming pared 5 bases from V and 6 bases from J, leaving 10 bases between. Germline CDR1 is SEHNR and CDR2 is FQNEAQ (reference sequence). The CDR3 sequence is 13 residues long. CDR3 amino acids: CASSARGPGELFF. DNA of the CDR3: TGTGCCAGCAGCGCCCGGGGACCCGGGGAGCTGTTTTTT.

This clonotype occurred many times. This chain uses TRBV13 with TRBJ2-5; unclear D gene. V was cut by 1 base and J by 5 bases, with 11 bases left in between. CDR3 length equals 14 residues. Germline V lookup: CDR1 PRHDT, CDR2 FYEKMQ (reference sequence). CDR3 region: CASSLERHDETQYF. CDR3 sequence (DNA): TGTGCCAGCAGCTTAGAGCGACACGACGAGACCCAGTACTTC.

The chain links TRBV5-6 to TRBJ2-4, with a tentative D call TRBD1 (8 bases). V lost 4 bases, J lost 4 bases, and 21 bases lay in between. Germline V gene sequence: CDR1 SGHDT, CDR2 YYEEEE. This CDR3 region has 17 residues. The CDR3 spells CASSARYRGGPKNIQYF. CDR3 DNA sequence: TGTGCCAGCAGCGCTCGATACAGGGGGGGCCCAAAAAACATTCAGTACTTC.

This clonotype was detected ten times or more. The chain's CDR3 is CASSSPAQNTEAFF. CDR3 nucleotides: TGCGCCAGCAGTTCTCCGGCACAGAACACTGAAGCTTTCTTT. This chain connects TRBV5-1 to TRBJ1-1; D is uncertain. This CDR3 is built from 14 residues. Trimming cost V 5 bases and J 1 base, with 12 bases left between them. Per the germline V gene, CDR1 is SGHRS and CDR2 is YFSETQ.

This clonotype was seen ten or more times. The CDR3 reads CASSRNGYTF. CDR3 coding DNA: TGTGCCAGCAGTCGAAATGGCTACACCTTC. The chain combines TRBV6-2 or TRBV6-3 with TRBJ1-2, with D uncertain. There are 10 residues in the CDR3. Germline CDR1 is MNHEY and CDR2 is SVGEGT. V was cut by 5 bases and J by 6 bases, with 4 bases left in between.

At least ten counts were recorded for this clonotype. The chain carries TRBV7-9 and TRBJ1-5; 7 bases fit TRBD1. V shed 5 bases and J 0 bases; nucleotides not matched to a gene: 4. The CDR3 covers 15 residues. Germline lookup yields CDR1 SEHNR and CDR2 FQNEAQ (reference sequence). The CDR3 DNA reads as TGTGCCAGCAGCGGGGACAGATATAGCAATCAGCCCCAGCATTTT. Protein sequence: CASSGDRYSNQPQHF.

This clonotype was detected once. V is TRBV11-1 and J is TRBJ2-7; no definite D call. Looked up from germline, CDR1 is SGHAT and CDR2 is FQDESV (reference sequence). V gave up 5 bases and J gave up 2 bases, with 13 bases separating them. The CDR3 runs 14 residues. The CDR3 nucleotides are TGTGCCAGCAGCCAGCCCCTGGGCCCCTACGAGCAGTACTTC. Protein: CASSQPLGPYEQYF.

This clonotype was recorded at least ten times. This chain joins TRBV7-6 and TRBJ1-5; D is perhaps TRBD1 (5 bases). This CDR3 spans 15 amino acids. In germline, CDR1 is SGHVS, CDR2 FNYEAQ. V lost 0 bases, J lost 2 bases, and 8 bases lay in between. The CDR3 region has the DNA TGTGCCAGCAGCTTAGCAGCGGGGGGCAATCAGCCCCAGCATTTT. It specifies CASSLAAGGNQPQHF.

This clonotype was detected ten times or more. The J gene is TRBJ2-5, the V gene TRBV29-1, with D possibly TRBD1 on 6 matching bases. Per the germline V gene, CDR1 is SQVTM and CDR2 is ANQGSEA. V shed 3 bases and J shed 3 bases, with 11 bases lying between them. The CDR3 is 13 amino acids. The CDR3 here is CSVERGFEETQYF. The CDR3 nucleotides are TGCAGCGTTGAGAGGGGGTTTGAAGAGACCCAGTACTTC.

At least ten counts were recorded for this clonotype. J is TRBJ1-5 and V is TRBV5-6, with D possibly matching TRBD1 (5 bases). V lost 1 base, J lost 6 bases, and 11 bases lay in between. The germline V gene has CDR1 SGHDT and CDR2 YYEEEE. This CDR3 has 14 amino acids. DNA for the CDR3: TGTGCCAGCAGCTTGACGGGGGTTAGTCAGCCCCAGCATTTT. Translated, it gives CASSLTGVSQPQHF.

This clonotype was seen only a few times. One end of the junction does not line up with germline, which may come from a read error. The rearrangement links TRBV5-1 to TRBJ1-4; D gene ambiguous. There are 15 residues in the CDR3. Germline CDR1 reads SGHRS; CDR2 reads YFSETQ. CDR3 nucleotides: TGCGCCAGCAGCCCCGATGGGTCGGCTAATGAAAAACGGTTTTTT. Translation: CASSPDGSANEKRFF.

This clonotype was counted at least ten times. The chain combines TRBV25-1 with TRBJ2-2; D unclear. V was pared by 0 bases and J by 1 base, with 9 bases between. The CDR3 runs to 16 residues. Germline assignment: CDR1 MGHDK and CDR2 SYGVNS. CDR3 region: CASSEYERLNTGELFF. The CDR3 region has the DNA TGTGCCAGCAGTGAATATGAGAGGCTGAACACCGGGGAGCTGTTTTTT.

This clonotype has a count of ten or more. The rearrangement joins TRBV6-5 to TRBJ2-1; D is ambiguous. In germline, CDR1 is MNHEY, CDR2 SVGAGI. V gave up 0 bases and J gave up 0 bases, with 12 bases separating them. This CDR3 has 17 residues. The CDR3 loop reads CASSYSFVGSSYNEQFF. CDR3 in DNA: TGTGCCAGCAGTTACTCCTTTGTCGGAAGCTCCTACAATGAGCAGTTCTTC.

V is TRBV7-3 and J is TRBJ2-1; 11 positions match TRBD2. The CDR3 consists of 17 residues. CDR1 is SGHTA, CDR2 FQGTGA, per germline. After removal of 5 bases from V and 6 bases from J, the junction contained 12 bases not matched to a gene. CDR3 bases: TGTGCCAGCAGCCGGGGGATTAGCGGGGGGGCCCCCAATGAGCAGTTCTTC. Translated, it gives CASSRGISGGAPNEQFF.

This clonotype appeared many times. In DNA, the CDR3 is TGCGCCAGCAGCTTGCTCGGGACAGGTGATCAGCCCCAGCATTTT. This gives the protein CASSLLGTGDQPQHF. J is TRBJ1-5 and V is TRBV5-1, with 8 bases identical to TRBD1. The CDR3 contains 15 residues. V dropped 1 base and J dropped 5; count of bases not matched to a gene: 5. Germline lookup yields CDR1 SGHRS and CDR2 YFSETQ.

The chain is built from TRBV20-1 and TRBJ2-2, with no clear D. Germline V gene lookup returns CDR1 DFQATT and CDR2 SNEGSKA (reference sequence). Trimming took 4 bases from V and 2 from J, leaving 5 bases between them. This CDR3 has 12 amino acids. The CDR3 region is CSAIHNTGELFF. In DNA form, the CDR3 reads TGCAGTGCTATCCACAACACCGGGGAGCTGTTTTTT.

This clonotype was found a few times. A much larger clone is a single base away; this may be a read error. Because the CDR3 is missing its conserved closing phenylalanine or tryptophan, this is likely a read error. The chain links TRBV12-3 or TRBV12-4 to TRBJ2-2, with 8 bases matching TRBD1. The length of the CDR3 is 14 residues. Unmatched junction bases numbered 3, after V lost 5 bases and J lost 4 bases. This CDR3 reads CASSPGQGTGELFL. CDR3 bases: TGTGCCAGCAGTCCAGGACAGGGCACCGGGGAGCTGTTTCTT.

In this sample, this clonotype turned up a few times. V and J are TRBV6-4 and TRBJ2-2; no reliable D call. Germline V gene lookup returns CDR1 MRHNA and CDR2 SNTAGT. This CDR3 contains 15 residues. V lost 0 bases and J lost 5, with 10 bases in between. CDR3 in DNA: TGTGCCAGCAGTGACTCTATACAGTCAACCGGGGAGCTGTTTTTT. This encodes CASSDSIQSTGELFF.

This clonotype was observed many times. This chain uses TRBV20-1 with TRBJ2-7, with no clear D. Trimming took 0 bases from V and 3 from J, leaving 9 bases between them. Germline lookup yields CDR1 DFQATT and CDR2 SNEGSKA (reference sequence). The CDR3 has 13 amino acids. This CDR3 is CSARDKGFYEQYF. CDR3 bases: TGCAGTGCTAGAGATAAAGGGTTCTACGAGCAGTACTTC.

With regard to this clonotype: This sequence may be a read error, since a much larger clone differs from it by one base. This chain links TRBV29-1 with TRBJ2-6, with 10 bases matching TRBD1. The CDR3 runs to 19 residues. CDR1 and CDR2 (germline): SQVTM, ANQGSEA. The CDR3 spells CNVKPPGTGESSGANVLTF. For the CDR3, the DNA is TGCAACGTGAAGCCCCCCGGGACAGGGGAATCTTCCGGGGCCAACGTCCTGACTTTC.

Many counts were recorded for this clonotype. V and J are TRBV29-1 and TRBJ1-3, with 7 bases matching TRBD1. The CDR3 runs to 15 residues. CDR1 and CDR2 from the germline V gene are SQVTM and ANQGSEA. V gave up 7 bases and J gave up 1 base; unmatched junction bases: 10. The CDR3 nucleotides are TGCAGCGCCGGGGGCAGGGGGATATCTGGAAACACCATATATTTT. It encodes CSAGGRGISGNTIYF.